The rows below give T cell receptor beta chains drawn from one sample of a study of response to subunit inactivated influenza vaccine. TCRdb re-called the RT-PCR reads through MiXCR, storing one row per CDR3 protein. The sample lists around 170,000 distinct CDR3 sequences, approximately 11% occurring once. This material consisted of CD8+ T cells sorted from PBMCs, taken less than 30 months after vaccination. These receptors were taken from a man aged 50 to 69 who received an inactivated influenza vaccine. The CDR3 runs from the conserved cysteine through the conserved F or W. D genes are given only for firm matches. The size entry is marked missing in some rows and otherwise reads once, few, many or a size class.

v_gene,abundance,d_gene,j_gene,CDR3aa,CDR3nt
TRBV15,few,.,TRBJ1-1,CATSRAAGLNTEAFF,TGTGCCACCAGCAGAGCGGCGGGCTTGAACACTGAAGCTTTCTTT
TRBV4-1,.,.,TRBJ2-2,CASSHGGPGSVPGELFF,TGCGCCAGCAGCCATGGAGGGCCAGGGTCGGTCCCCGGGGAGCTGTTTTTT
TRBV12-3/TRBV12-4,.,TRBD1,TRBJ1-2,CASSRTPQGVNYGYTF,TGTGCCAGCAGCCGGACCCCACAGGGGGTAAACTATGGCTACACCTTC
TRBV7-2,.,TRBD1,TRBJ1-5,CASSGRTGFVQPQHF,TGTGCCAGCAGCGGGAGGACAGGTTTTGTTCAGCCCCAGCATTTT
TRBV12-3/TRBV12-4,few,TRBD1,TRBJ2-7,CASSLALQGASYEQYF,TGTGCCAGCAGTTTAGCGCTCCAGGGGGCTTCCTACGAGCAGTACTTC
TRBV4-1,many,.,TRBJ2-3,CASSRGGPDTQYF,TGCGCCAGCAGTCGGGGTGGGCCAGATACGCAGTATTTT
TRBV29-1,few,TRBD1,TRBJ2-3,CSVETTGAQYF,TGCAGCGTTGAGACGACAGGGGCGCAGTATTTT
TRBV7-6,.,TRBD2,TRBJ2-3,CASSSRSGTSGRYYTDTQYF,TGTGCCAGCAGCTCCCGTTCCGGGACTAGCGGGAGGTATTACACAGATACGCAGTATTTT
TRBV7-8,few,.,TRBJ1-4,CASSHTGTPEKLFF,TGTGCCAGCAGCCACACCGGGACACCAGAAAAACTGTTTTTT
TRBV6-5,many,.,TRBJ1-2,CASSYPGGTNYGYTF,TGTGCCAGCAGTTACCCCGGGGGGACTAACTATGGCTACACCTTC
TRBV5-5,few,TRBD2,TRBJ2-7,CASSLGLAGISYEQYF,TGTGCCAGCAGCTTGGGACTAGCGGGAATATCCTACGAGCAGTACTTC
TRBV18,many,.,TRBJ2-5,CASSPFTTGGLETQYF,TGTGCCAGCTCACCCTTTACCACCGGCGGTCTGGAGACCCAGTACTTC
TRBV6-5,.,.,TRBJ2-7,CASSYKDPPTYEQYF,TGTGCCAGCAGTTACAAGGATCCTCCTACCTACGAGCAGTACTTC
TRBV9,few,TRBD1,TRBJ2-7,CASSRTGSYEQYF,TGTGCCAGCAGCCGGACAGGGTCCTACGAGCAGTACTTC
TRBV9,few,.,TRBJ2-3,CASSVELGASTDTQYF,TGTGCCAGCAGCGTAGAACTAGGTGCTAGCACAGATACGCAGTATTTT
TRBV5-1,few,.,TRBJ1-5,CASSSAPGNQPQHF,TGCGCCAGCAGCTCCGCCCCTGGCAATCAGCCCCAGCATTTT
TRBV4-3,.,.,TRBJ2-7,CASSQDSKGLSSYEQYF,TGCGCCAGCAGCCAAGATTCAAAGGGACTGTCCTCCTACGAGCAGTACTTC
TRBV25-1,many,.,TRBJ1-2,CASTDSYGYTF,TGTGCCAGCACGGACAGCTATGGCTACACCTTC
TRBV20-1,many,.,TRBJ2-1,CSASRSSSSFEQFF,TGCAGTGCTAGTAGGTCGTCTAGCTCGTTTGAGCAGTTCTTC
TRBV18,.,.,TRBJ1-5,CASSLNSNQPQHF,TGTGCCAGCTCACTGAATAGCAATCAGCCCCAGCATTTT
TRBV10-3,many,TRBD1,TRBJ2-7,CAISGGTGDSYEQYF,TGTGCCATCAGTGGGGGGACAGGGGATTCCTACGAGCAGTACTTC
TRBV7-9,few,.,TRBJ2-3,CASSPGGARTDTQYF,TGTGCCAGCAGCCCAGGGGGGGCCAGAACAGATACGCAGTATTTT
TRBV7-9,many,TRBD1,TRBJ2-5,CASSTSDRVGETQYF,TGTGCCAGCAGCACATCCGACAGGGTAGGGGAGACCCAGTACTTC
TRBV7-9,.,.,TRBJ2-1,CASSLAKLDQFF,TGTGCCAGCAGCTTAGCTAAACTAGACCAGTTCTTC